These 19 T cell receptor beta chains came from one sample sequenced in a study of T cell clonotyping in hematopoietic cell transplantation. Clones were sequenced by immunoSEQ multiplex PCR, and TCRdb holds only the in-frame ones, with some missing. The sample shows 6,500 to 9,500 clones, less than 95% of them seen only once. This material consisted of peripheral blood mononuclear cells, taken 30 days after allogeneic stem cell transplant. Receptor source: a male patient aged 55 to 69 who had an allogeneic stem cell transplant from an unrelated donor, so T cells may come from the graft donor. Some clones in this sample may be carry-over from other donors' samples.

The CDR3 protein is CSVRRDSYEQYF. CDR3 bases: TGCAGCGTTCGGAGGGACTCCTACGAGCAGTACTTC. The chain employs TRBV29-1 and TRBJ2-7, with a possible D match to TRBD2 (6 bases). V was cut by 5 bases and J by 0 bases, with 8 bases left in between. CDR1 and CDR2 (germline): SQVTM, ANQGSEA. The CDR3 has 12 residues.

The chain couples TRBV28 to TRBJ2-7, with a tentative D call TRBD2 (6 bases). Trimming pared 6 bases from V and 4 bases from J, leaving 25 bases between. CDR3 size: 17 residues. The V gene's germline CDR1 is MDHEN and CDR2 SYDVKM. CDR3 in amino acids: CASRPPAGLGGHYEQYF. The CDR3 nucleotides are TGTGCCAGCAGACCCCCAGCGGGCTTAGGTGGGCATTACGAGCAGTACTTC.

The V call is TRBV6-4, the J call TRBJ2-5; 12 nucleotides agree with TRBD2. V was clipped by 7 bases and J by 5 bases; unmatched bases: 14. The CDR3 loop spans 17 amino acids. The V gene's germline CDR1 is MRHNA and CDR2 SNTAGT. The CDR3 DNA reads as TGTGCCAGCACCCCCCCACTAGCGGGAGGAGTTTGGGAGACCCAGTACTTC. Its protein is CASTPPLAGGVWETQYF.

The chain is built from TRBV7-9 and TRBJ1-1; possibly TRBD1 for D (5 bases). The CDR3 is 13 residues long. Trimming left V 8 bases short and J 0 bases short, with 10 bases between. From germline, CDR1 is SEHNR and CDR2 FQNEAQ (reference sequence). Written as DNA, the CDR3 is TGTGCCAGCCGGGACGGCCTGAACACTGAAGCTTTCTTT. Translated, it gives CASRDGLNTEAFF.

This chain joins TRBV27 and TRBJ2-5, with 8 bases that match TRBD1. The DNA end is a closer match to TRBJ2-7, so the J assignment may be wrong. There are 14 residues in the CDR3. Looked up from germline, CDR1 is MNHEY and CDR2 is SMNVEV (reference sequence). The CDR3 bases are TGTGCCAGCAGTTTCGGGACAGGAACCTACGAGCAGTACTTC. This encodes CASSFGTGTYEQYF.

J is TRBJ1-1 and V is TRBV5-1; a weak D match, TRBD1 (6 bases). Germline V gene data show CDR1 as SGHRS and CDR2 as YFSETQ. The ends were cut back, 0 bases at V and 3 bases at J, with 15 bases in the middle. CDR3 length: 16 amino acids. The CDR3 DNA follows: TGCGCCAGCAGCTTGGTTCTAACAGGGTCAGACACTGAAGCTTTCTTT. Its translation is CASSLVLTGSDTEAFF.

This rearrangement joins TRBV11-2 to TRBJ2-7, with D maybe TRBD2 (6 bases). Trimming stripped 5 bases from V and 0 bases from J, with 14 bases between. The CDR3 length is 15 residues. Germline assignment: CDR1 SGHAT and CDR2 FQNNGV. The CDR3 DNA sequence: TGTGCCAGCAGCACGACACTAGCTTCCTCCTACGAGCAGTACTTC. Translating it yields CASSTTLASSYEQYF.

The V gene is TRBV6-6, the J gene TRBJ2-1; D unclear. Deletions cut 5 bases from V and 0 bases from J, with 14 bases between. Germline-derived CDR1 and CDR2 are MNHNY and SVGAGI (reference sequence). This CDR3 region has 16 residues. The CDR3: CASSSGNTLSYNEQFF. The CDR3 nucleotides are TGTGCCAGCAGTAGTGGTAATACACTCTCCTACAATGAGCAGTTCTTC.

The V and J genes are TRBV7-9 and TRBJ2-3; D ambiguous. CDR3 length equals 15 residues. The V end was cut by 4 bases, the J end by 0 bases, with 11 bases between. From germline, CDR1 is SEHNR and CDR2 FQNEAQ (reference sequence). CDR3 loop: CASSSTHRSTDTQYF. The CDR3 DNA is TGTGCCAGCAGCTCCACCCACAGAAGCACAGATACGCAGTATTTT.

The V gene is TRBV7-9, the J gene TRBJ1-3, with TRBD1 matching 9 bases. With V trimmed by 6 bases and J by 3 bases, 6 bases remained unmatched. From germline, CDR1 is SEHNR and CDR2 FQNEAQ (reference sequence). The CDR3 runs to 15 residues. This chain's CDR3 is CASRVRQGDGNTIYF. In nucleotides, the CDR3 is TGTGCCAGCAGAGTTAGACAGGGGGATGGAAACACCATATATTTT.

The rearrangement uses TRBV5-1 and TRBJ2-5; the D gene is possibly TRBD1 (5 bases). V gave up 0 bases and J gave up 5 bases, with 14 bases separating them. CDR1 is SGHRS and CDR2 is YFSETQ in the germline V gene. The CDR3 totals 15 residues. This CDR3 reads CASSLAVGLSETQYF. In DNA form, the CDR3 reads TGCGCCAGCAGCTTGGCCGTGGGGCTTTCGGAGACCCAGTACTTC.

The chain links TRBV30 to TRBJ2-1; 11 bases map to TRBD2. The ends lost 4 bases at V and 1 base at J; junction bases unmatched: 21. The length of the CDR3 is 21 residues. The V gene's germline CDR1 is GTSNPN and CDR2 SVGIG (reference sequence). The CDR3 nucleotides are TGTGCCTGGACTTTTCCCTACGGGACTAGCGGTCCTAAGTCTTCCTACAATGAGCAGTTCTTC. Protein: CAWTFPYGTSGPKSSYNEQFF.

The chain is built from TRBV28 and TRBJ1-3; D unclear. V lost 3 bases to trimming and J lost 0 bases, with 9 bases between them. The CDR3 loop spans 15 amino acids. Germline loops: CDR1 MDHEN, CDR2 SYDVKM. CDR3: CASSFLGPSGNTIYF. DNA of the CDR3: TGTGCCAGCAGTTTTCTAGGACCCTCTGGAAACACCATATATTTT. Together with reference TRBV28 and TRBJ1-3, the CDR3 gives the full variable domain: DVKVTQSSRYLVKRTGEKVFLECVQDMDHENMFWYRQDPGLGLRLIYFSYDVKMKEKGDIPEGYSVSREKKERFSLILESASTNQTSMYLCASSFLGPSGNTIYFGEGSWLTVV.

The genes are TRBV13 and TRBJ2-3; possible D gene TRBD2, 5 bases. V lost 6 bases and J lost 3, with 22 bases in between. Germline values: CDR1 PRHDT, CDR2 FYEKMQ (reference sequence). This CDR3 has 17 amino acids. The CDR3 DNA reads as TGTGCCAGCAGATTACTTGGACGGTTTACGGGAACAGATACGCAGTATTTT. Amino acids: CASRLLGRFTGTDTQYF.

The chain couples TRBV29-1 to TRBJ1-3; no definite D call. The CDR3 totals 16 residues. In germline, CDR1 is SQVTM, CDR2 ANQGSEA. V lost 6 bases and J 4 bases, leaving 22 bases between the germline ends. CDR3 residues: CSVTPSDPRSGNTIYF. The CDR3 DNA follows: TGCAGCGTCACCCCCTCAGACCCACGCTCAGGAAACACCATATATTTT.

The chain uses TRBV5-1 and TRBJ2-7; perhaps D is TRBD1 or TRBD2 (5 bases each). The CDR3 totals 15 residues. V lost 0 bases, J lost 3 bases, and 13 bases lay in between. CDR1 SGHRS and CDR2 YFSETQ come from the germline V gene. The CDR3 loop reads CASSLGGATDYEQYF. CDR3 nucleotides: TGCGCCAGCAGCTTGGGAGGGGCGACTGACTACGAGCAGTACTTC.

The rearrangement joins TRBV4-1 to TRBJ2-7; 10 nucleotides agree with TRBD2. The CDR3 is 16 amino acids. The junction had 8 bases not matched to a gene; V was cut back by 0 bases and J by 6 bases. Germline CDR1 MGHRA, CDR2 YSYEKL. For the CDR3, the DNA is TGCGCCAGCAGCCAAGATCCTAGCGGGAGTGTGGGCGAGCAGTACTTC. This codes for CASSQDPSGSVGEQYF.

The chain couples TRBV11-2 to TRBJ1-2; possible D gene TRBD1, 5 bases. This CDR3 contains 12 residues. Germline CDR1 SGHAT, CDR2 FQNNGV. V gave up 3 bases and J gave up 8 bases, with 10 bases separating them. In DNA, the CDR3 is TGTGCCAGCAGCTTCTCGGGGGAAGGCTACACCTTC. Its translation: CASSFSGEGYTF.

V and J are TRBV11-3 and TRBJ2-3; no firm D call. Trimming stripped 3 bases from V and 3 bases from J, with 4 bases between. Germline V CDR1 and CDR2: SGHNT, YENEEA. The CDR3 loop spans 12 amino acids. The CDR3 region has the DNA TGTGCCAGCAGCTTCCAAACAGATACGCAGTATTTT. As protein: CASSFQTDTQYF.